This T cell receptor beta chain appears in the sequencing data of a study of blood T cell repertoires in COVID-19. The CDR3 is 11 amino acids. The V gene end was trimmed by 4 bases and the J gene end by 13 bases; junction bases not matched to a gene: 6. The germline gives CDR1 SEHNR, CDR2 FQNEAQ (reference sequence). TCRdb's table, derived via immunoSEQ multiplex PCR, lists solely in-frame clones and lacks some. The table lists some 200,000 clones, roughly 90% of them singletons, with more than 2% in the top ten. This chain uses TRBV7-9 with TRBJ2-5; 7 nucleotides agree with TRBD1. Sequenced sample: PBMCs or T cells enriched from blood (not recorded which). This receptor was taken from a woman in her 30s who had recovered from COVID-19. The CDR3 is CASSSDRVPYF. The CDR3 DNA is TGTGCCAGCAGCTCCGACAGGGTCCCGTACTTC.